The clone carrying this T cell receptor (beta chain) appeared many times. Regions amplified from RNA transcripts were the TCR beta CDR3 regions. RT-PCR in the first round (using the HTBI primer set) targeted the TCR CDR3. TCRdb reanalysed the multiplex PCR reads using MiXCR and keeps one entry per CDR3 protein. The table lists fewer than 650,000 distinct CDR3 sequences, 14% to 15% of them singletons. The entry originates in a study of T cells in Graves' hyperthyroidism and ophthalmopathy. Across the study: Peripheral blood was taken when the disease was first diagnosed, before any treatment began.

Germline V gene lookup returns CDR1 MNHEY and CDR2 SVGAGI. V was pared by 2 bases and J by 7 bases, with 8 bases between. The CDR3 is made up of 12 amino acids. Sequenced input: blood. This receptor was identified in a woman aged 40 to 55 with Graves' ophthalmopathy. The chain couples TRBV6-5 to TRBJ2-5; D is ambiguous. CDR3 amino acids: CASSYRTGTQYF. The CDR3 DNA reads as TGTGCCAGCAGTTACAGGACCGGGACCCAGTACTTC.